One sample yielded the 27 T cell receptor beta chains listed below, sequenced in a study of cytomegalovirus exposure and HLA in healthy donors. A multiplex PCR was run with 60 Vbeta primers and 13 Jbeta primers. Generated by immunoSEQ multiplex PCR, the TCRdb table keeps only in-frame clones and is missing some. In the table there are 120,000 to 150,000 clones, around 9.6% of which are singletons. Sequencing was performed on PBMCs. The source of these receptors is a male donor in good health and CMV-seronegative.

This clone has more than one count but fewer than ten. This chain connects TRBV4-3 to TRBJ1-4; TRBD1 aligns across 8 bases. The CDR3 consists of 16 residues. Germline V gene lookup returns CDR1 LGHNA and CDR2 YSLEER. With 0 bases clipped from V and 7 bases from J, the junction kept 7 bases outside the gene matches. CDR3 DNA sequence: TGCGCCAGCAGCCAAGATCCAGGGGGCCTTACTGAAAAACTGTTTTTT. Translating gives CASSQDPGGLTEKLFF.

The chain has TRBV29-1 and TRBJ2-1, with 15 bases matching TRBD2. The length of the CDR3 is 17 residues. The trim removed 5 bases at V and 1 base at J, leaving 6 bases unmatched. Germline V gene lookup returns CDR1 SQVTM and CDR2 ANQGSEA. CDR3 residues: CSVHRTSGRESYNEQFF. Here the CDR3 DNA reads TGCAGCGTTCACAGGACTAGCGGGAGGGAATCCTACAATGAGCAGTTCTTC.

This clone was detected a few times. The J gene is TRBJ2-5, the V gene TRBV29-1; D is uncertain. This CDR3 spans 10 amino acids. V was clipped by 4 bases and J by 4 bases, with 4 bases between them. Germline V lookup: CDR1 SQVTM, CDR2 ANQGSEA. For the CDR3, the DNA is TGCAGCGTTGGGGCAGAGACCCAGTACTTC. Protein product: CSVGAETQYF.

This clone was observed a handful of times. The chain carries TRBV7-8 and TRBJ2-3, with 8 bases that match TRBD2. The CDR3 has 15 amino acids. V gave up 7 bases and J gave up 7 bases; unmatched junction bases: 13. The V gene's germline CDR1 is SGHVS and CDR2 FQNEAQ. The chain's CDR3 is CASTPRGLALYTQYF. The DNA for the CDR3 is TGTGCCAGCACCCCGCGAGGACTAGCCCTCTATACGCAGTATTTT.

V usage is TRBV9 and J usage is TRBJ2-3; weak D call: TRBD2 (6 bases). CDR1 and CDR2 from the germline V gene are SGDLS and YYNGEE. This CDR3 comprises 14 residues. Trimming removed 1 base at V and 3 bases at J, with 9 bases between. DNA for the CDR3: TGTGCCAGCAGCGTAACTAGCTTAACAGATACGCAGTATTTT. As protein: CASSVTSLTDTQYF.

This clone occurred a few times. The CDR3 spells CASTFDSMNTEAFF. The CDR3 DNA follows: TGCGCCAGCACCTTCGACAGCATGAACACTGAAGCTTTCTTT. This sequence joins TRBV5-1 and TRBJ1-1; a weak D match, TRBD1 (5 bases). Trimming removed 6 bases from V and 0 bases from J, with 12 bases in between. This CDR3 comprises 14 residues. Germline V lookup: CDR1 SGHRS, CDR2 YFSETQ.

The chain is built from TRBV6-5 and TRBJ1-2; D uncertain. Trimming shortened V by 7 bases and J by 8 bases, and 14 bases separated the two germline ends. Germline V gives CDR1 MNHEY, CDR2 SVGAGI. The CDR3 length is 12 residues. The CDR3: CASISTAGGYTF. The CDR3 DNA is TGTGCCAGCATTTCGACGGCCGGGGGCTACACCTTC.

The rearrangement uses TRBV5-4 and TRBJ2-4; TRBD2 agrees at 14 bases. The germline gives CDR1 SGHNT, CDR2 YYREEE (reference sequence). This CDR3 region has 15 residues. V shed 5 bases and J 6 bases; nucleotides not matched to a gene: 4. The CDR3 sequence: CASRQGTSGGNIQYF. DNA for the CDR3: TGTGCCAGCAGACAAGGGACTAGCGGGGGAAACATTCAGTACTTC.

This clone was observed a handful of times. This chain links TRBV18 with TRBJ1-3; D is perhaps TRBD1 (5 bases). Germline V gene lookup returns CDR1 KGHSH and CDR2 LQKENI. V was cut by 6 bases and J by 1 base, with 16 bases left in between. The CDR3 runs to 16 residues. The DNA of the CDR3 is TGTGCCAGCTCCGACAGCGGGCTAGAGTCTGGAAACACCATATATTTT. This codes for CASSDSGLESGNTIYF.

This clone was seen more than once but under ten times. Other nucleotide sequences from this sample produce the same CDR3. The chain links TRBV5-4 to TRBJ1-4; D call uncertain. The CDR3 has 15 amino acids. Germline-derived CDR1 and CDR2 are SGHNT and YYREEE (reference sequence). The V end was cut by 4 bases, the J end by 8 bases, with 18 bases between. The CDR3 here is CASSVPGPTQEKLFF. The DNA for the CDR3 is TGTGCCAGCAGCGTCCCGGGTCCCACGCAGGAAAAACTGTTTTTT.

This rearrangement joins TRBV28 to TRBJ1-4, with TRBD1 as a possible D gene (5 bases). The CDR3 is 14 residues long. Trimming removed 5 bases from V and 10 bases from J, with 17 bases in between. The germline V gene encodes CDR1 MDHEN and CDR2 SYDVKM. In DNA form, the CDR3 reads TGTGCCAGCAGTCGGGGGAATGCGCCCTTAAAACTGTTTTTT. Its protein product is CASSRGNAPLKLFF.

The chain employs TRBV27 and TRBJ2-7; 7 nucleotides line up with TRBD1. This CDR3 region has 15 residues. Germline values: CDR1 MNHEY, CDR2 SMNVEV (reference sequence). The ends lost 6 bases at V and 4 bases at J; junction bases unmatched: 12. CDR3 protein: CASRPEGASWYEQYF. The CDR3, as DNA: TGTGCCAGCAGGCCCGAGGGGGCGAGTTGGTACGAGCAGTACTTC.

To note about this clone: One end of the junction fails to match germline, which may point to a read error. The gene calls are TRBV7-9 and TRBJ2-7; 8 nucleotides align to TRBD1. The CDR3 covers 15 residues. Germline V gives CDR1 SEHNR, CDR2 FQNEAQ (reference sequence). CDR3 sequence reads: CAGSLARTGSNEQYF. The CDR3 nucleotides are TGTGCCGGCAGCTTAGCTAGGACAGGGAGCAACGAGCAGTACTTC.

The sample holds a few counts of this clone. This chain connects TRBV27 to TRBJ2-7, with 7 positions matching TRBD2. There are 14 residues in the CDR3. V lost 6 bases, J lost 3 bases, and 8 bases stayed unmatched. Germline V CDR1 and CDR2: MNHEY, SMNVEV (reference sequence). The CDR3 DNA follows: TGTGCCAGCAGCTTACGCGGGAGTCACTACGAGCAGTACTTC. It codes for CASSLRGSHYEQYF.

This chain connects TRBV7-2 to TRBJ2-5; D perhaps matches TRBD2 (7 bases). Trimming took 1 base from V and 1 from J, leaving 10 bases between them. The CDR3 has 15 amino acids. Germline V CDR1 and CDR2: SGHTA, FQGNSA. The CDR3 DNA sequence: TGTGCCAGCAGCTTAGTCGGGGGGCTCCAAGAGACCCAGTACTTC. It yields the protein CASSLVGGLQETQYF.

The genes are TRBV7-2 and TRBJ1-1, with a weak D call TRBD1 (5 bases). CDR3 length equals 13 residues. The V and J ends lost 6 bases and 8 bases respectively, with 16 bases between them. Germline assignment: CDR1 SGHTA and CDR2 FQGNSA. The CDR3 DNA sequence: TGTGCCAGCAGTTTCGGGGGGGGTCTGGAAGCTTTCTTT. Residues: CASSFGGGLEAFF. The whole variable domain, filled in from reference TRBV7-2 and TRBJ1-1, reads GAGVSQSPSNKVTEKGKDVELRCDPISGHTALYWYRQSLGQGLEFLIYFQGNSAPDKSGLPSDRFSAERTGGSVSTLTIQRTQQEDSAVYLCASSFGGGLEAFFGQGTRLTVV.

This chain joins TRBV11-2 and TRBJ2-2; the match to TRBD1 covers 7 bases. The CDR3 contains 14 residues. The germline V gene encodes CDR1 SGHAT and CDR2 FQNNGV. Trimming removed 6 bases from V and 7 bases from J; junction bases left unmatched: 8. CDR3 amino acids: CASSSLTGFGELFF. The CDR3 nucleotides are TGTGCCAGCAGTTCTTTGACAGGGTTCGGGGAGCTGTTTTTT. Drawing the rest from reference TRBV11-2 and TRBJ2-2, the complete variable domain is EAGVAQSPRYKIIEKRQSVAFWCNPISGHATLYWYQQILGQGPKLLIQFQNNGVVDDSQLPKDRFSAERLKGVDSTLKIQPAKLEDSAVYLCASSSLTGFGELFFGEGSRLTVL.

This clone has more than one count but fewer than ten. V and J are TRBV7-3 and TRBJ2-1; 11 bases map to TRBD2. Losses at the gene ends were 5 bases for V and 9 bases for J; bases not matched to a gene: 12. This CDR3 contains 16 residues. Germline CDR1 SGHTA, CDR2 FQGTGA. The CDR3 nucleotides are TGTGCCAGCAGCCCCCTCCCTAGCGGGGGGTATGGTGAGCAGTTCTTC. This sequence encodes CASSPLPSGGYGEQFF.

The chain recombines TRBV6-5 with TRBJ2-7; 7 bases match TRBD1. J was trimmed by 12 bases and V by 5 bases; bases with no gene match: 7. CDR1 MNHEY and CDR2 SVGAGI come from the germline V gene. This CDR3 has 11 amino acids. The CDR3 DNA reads TGTGCCAGCAGTACCAGGGGGAGAAGGTACTTC. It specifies CASSTRGRRYF.

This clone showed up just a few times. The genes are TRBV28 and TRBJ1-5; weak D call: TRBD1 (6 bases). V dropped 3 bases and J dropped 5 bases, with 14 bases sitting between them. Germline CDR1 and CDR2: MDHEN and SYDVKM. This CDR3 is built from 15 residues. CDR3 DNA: TGTGCCAGCAGTTTCTCCTCTAAGGGGGATCAGCCCCAGCATTTT. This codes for CASSFSSKGDQPQHF. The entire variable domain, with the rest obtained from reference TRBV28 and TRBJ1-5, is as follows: DVKVTQSSRYLVKRTGEKVFLECVQDMDHENMFWYRQDPGLGLRLIYFSYDVKMKEKGDIPEGYSVSREKKERFSLILESASTNQTSMYLCASSFSSKGDQPQHFGDGTRLSIL.

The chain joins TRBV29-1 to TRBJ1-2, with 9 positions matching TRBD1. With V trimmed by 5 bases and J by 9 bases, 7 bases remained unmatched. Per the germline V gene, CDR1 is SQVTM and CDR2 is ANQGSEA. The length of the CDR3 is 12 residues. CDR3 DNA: TGCAGCGTTATTGACAGGGGGATCAGCTACACCTTC. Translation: CSVIDRGISYTF.

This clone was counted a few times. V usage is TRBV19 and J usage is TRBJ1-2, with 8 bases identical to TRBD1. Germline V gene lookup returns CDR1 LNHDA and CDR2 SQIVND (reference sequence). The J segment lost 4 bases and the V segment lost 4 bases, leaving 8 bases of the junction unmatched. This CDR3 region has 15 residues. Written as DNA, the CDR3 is TGTGCCAGTAGTAGCAACGGACAGGGAAGCTATGGCTACACCTTC. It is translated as CASSSNGQGSYGYTF. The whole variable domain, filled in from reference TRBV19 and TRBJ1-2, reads DGGITQSPKYLFRKEGQNVTLSCEQNLNHDAMYWYRQDPGQGLRLIYYSQIVNDFQKGDIAEGYSVSREKKESFPLTVTSAQKNPTAFYLCASSSNGQGSYGYTFGSGTRLTVV.

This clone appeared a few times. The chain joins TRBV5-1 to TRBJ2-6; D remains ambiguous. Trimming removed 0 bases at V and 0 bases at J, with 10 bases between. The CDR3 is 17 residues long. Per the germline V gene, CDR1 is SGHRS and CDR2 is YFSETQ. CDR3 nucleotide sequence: TGCGCCAGCAGCTTGGTGGGCCCAAGCTCTGGGGCCAACGTCCTGACTTTC. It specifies CASSLVGPSSGANVLTF.

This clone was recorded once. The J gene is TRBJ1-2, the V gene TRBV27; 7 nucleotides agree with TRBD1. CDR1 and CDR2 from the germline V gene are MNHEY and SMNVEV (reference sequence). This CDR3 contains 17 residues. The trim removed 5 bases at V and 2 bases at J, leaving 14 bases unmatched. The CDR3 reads CASSPPLGQGENYGYTF. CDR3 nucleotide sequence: TGTGCCAGCAGTCCCCCGCTTGGGCAGGGGGAGAACTATGGCTACACCTTC.

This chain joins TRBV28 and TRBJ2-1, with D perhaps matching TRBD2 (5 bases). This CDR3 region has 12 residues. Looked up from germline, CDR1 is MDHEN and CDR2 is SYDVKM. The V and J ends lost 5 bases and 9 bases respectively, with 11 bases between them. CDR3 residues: CASSLSAGEQFF. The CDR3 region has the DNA TGTGCCAGCAGTCTATCGGCGGGTGAGCAGTTCTTC.

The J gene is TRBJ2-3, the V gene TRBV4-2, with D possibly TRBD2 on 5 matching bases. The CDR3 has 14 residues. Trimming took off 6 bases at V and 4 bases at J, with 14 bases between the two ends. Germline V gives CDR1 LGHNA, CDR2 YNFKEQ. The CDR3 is CASSHGELADTQYF. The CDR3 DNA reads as TGTGCCAGCAGTCACGGGGAGTTGGCAGATACGCAGTATTTT.

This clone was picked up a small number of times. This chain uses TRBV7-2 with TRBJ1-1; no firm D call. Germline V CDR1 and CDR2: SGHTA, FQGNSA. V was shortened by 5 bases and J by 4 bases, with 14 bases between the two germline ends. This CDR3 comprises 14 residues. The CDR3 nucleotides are TGTGCCAGCAGCCCCGTCTCGCAGGCCACTGAAGCTTTCTTT. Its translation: CASSPVSQATEAFF.